These 32 T cell receptor beta chains came from one sample sequenced in a study of sequential checkpoint blockade in melanoma. Treatment noted: randomized to nivolumab then ipilimumab (arm A) or the reverse (arm B). The data were produced by immunoSEQ multiplex PCR, yet TCRdb's version contains in-frame clones alone and is incomplete. Of under 20,000 clones detected, roughly 70% appear once; the ten largest clones hold about 10%. The sequencing used CD8+ T cells sorted from blood (inferred from file names), collected from a patient given nivolumab and ipilimumab in sequence. The receptors originated from a human donor with melanoma.

The V call is TRBV7-6, the J call TRBJ2-5; 8 bases line up with TRBD1. The CDR3 spans 15 residues. CDR1 and CDR2 (germline): SGHVS, FNYEAQ. V dropped 6 bases and J dropped 4; count of bases not matched to a gene: 10. CDR3 sequence (DNA): TGTGCCAGCAGTCCGCCGGACAGGGCTGTAGAGACCCAGTACTTC. It codes for CASSPPDRAVETQYF.

This clone was picked up a small number of times. The rearrangement uses TRBV7-8 and TRBJ1-2; 7 positions agree with TRBD1. Germline CDR1 is SGHVS and CDR2 is FQNEAQ. Trimming removed 4 bases from V and 8 bases from J; junction bases left unmatched: 7. The CDR3 totals 13 residues. CDR3 sequence reads: CASSSPTGDGYTF. The CDR3 DNA is TGTGCCAGCAGCTCGCCCACAGGGGACGGCTACACCTTC.

Written as DNA, the CDR3 is TGTGCCAGCAGTTTAACCGTAGGACAGGGTCGGGATACGCAGTATTTT. Protein: CASSLTVGQGRDTQYF. The chain employs TRBV28 and TRBJ2-3; 8 bases are a match to TRBD1. This CDR3 comprises 16 residues. The germline CDR1 and CDR2 sequences are MDHEN and SYDVKM. Trimming took 2 bases from V and 6 from J; bases not matched to a gene: 10.

This clone has just a few counts. J is TRBJ1-2 and V is TRBV28; 7 nucleotides agree with TRBD1. CDR1 MDHEN and CDR2 SYDVKM come from the germline V gene. V shed 4 bases, J shed 4 bases, and the junction held 15 bases outside the gene matches. This CDR3 spans 17 amino acids. Here the CDR3 DNA reads TGTGCCAGCAGTTCTATGGTCGATAGGGCAGGGGGCTATGGCTACACCTTC. This translates into CASSSMVDRAGGYGYTF.

The CDR3 nucleotides are TGTGCCAGCAGGGGAGGGAACTATGGCTACACCTTC. Amino acids: CASRGGNYGYTF. The rearrangement links TRBV27 to TRBJ1-2; D remains ambiguous. Germline CDR1 is MNHEY and CDR2 is SMNVEV (reference sequence). The CDR3 length is 12 residues. Trimming shortened V by 6 bases and J by 2 bases, and 7 bases separated the two germline ends.

This clone is medium-sized in the sample. This chain connects TRBV2 to TRBJ2-3, with 10 bases lining up with TRBD2. V trimming: 5 bases; J trimming: 5 bases; junction bases outside the gene matches: 13. CDR1 is SNHLY, CDR2 FYNNEI, per germline. The CDR3 is 17 amino acids. As DNA, the CDR3 is TGTGCCAGCAGTCCAGGTGCCGGGACTAGCGCGAAAGATACGCAGTATTTT. Translated, it gives CASSPGAGTSAKDTQYF.

The chain combines TRBV10-2 with TRBJ2-1; 14 bases map to TRBD2. After removal of 6 bases from V and 2 bases from J, the junction contained 3 bases not matched to a gene. Germline-derived CDR1 and CDR2 are WSHSY and SAAADI. The CDR3 covers 16 residues. In DNA form, the CDR3 reads TGCGCCAGCAGGGGACTAGCGGGAGACCCCTACAATGAGCAGTTCTTC. Translated, it gives CASRGLAGDPYNEQFF.

The chain links TRBV27 to TRBJ2-2; tentatively, D is TRBD1 (5 bases). The CDR3 has 13 residues. CDR1 is MNHEY, CDR2 SMNVEV, per germline (reference sequence). The V and J ends lost 2 bases and 4 bases respectively, with 5 bases between them. CDR3 DNA sequence: TGTGCCAGCAGTTTAACAGGCACCGGGGAGCTGTTTTTT. It yields the protein CASSLTGTGELFF.

The chain combines TRBV30 with TRBJ2-7, with D possibly being TRBD2 (5 bases). The CDR3 sequence is 14 residues long. Trimming took off 0 bases at V and 5 bases at J, with 14 bases between the two ends. In germline, CDR1 is GTSNPN, CDR2 SVGIG (reference sequence). In nucleotides, the CDR3 is TGTGCCTGGAGTGTATCAGGCGGAGCGGACGAGCAGTACTTC. This sequence encodes CAWSVSGGADEQYF.

This clone was seen a handful of times. V gene TRBV13 combines with J gene TRBJ2-2; D gene unclear. The CDR3 is 13 residues long. Germline V gives CDR1 PRHDT, CDR2 FYEKMQ (reference sequence). Between the trimmed V and J ends, which lost 2 bases and 2 bases, there was a span of 3 bases. The CDR3 sequence: CASSLYNTGELFF. CDR3 DNA sequence: TGTGCCAGCAGCTTATATAACACCGGGGAGCTGTTTTTT. The whole variable domain, remainder taken from reference TRBV13 and TRBJ2-2, is AAGVIQSPRHLIKEKRETATLKCYPIPRHDTVYWYQQGPGQDPQFLISFYEKMQSDKGSIPDRFSAQQFSDYHSELNMSSLELGDSALYFCASSLYNTGELFFGEGSRLTVL.

CDR3 sequence (DNA): TGTGCCAGCAGCTTAGGACCCTCCGGACTAGCGGGGGATGAGCAGTTCTTC. This encodes CASSLGPSGLAGDEQFF. The chain links TRBV7-3 to TRBJ2-1, with TRBD2 matching over 13 bases. Germline V gene data show CDR1 as SGHTA and CDR2 as FQGTGA. With V trimmed by 2 bases and J by 8 bases, 9 bases remained unmatched. This CDR3 is 17 amino acids long.

The rearrangement uses TRBV30 and TRBJ1-1; D remains ambiguous. The V gene's germline CDR1 is GTSNPN and CDR2 SVGIG (reference sequence). V was pared by 0 bases and J by 8 bases, with 10 bases between. The CDR3 sequence is 12 residues long. The CDR3 coding sequence is TGTGCCTGGAGTGTGGTCGGTGCAGAAGCTTTCTTT. It yields the protein CAWSVVGAEAFF.

V gene TRBV11-2 combines with J gene TRBJ2-3; unclear D gene. Germline V gene sequence: CDR1 SGHAT, CDR2 FQNNGV. V was shortened by 5 bases and J by 2 bases, with 11 bases between the two germline ends. The CDR3 sequence is 14 residues long. The CDR3 loop reads CASSTTQITDTQYF. Here the CDR3 DNA reads TGTGCCAGCAGCACGACTCAGATCACAGATACGCAGTATTTT. Complete variable domain (other parts from reference TRBV11-2 and TRBJ2-3): EAGVAQSPRYKIIEKRQSVAFWCNPISGHATLYWYQQILGQGPKLLIQFQNNGVVDDSQLPKDRFSAERLKGVDSTLKIQPAKLEDSAVYLCASSTTQITDTQYFGPGTRLTVL.

The chain employs TRBV7-8 and TRBJ2-5; the D gene is possibly TRBD2 (7 bases). The germline V and J ends were trimmed by 1 base and 4 bases, with 13 bases remaining between them. The CDR3 loop spans 15 amino acids. Germline V gene data show CDR1 as SGHVS and CDR2 as FQNEAQ. In nucleotides, the CDR3 is TGTGCCAGCAGCTTAGTCTGGGGGGGGCGAGAGACCCAGTACTTC. This translates into CASSLVWGGRETQYF.

This chain uses TRBV5-1 with TRBJ1-6; 10 bases line up with TRBD1. Per the germline V gene, CDR1 is SGHRS and CDR2 is YFSETQ. The ends lost 5 bases at V and 8 bases at J; junction bases unmatched: 4. This CDR3 spans 14 amino acids. DNA of the CDR3: TGCGCCAGCAGGGGACAGGGGAGAGATTCACCCCTCCACTTT. Its translation is CASRGQGRDSPLHF.

V usage is TRBV5-6 and J usage is TRBJ2-7, with 12 nucleotides matching TRBD1. Germline V gene lookup returns CDR1 SGHDT and CDR2 YYEEEE. Trimming removed 7 bases from V and 5 bases from J; junction bases left unmatched: 1. The CDR3 covers 12 residues. The CDR3 DNA reads TGTGCCAGCGGGACAGGGGGCCACGAGCAGTACTTC. This codes for CASGTGGHEQYF.

A note on this clone: Compared with germline, one end of the junction differs, possibly owing to a read error. The genes are TRBV7-9 and TRBJ1-1; D gene uncertain. The CDR3 runs to 18 residues. Looked up from germline, CDR1 is SEHNR and CDR2 is FQNEAQ (reference sequence). For the CDR3, the DNA is TGCGCCAGCAGCCCTGACCGAGGGTACGTTGGGAAGAACACTGAAGCTTTCTTT. This sequence encodes CASSPDRGYVGKNTEAFF.

The chain employs TRBV4-1 and TRBJ1-1; D possibly corresponds to TRBD1 (5 bases). Germline-derived CDR1 and CDR2 are MGHRA and YSYEKL. V was clipped by 1 base and J by 4 bases, with 10 bases between them. This CDR3 spans 14 amino acids. CDR3 in amino acids: CASSQVVGATEAFF. The CDR3 nucleotides are TGCGCCAGCAGCCAAGTAGTAGGGGCCACTGAAGCTTTCTTT.

The gene calls are TRBV27 and TRBJ1-2, with D perhaps matching TRBD1 (5 bases). Germline V gene data show CDR1 as MNHEY and CDR2 as SMNVEV (reference sequence). CDR3 size: 16 residues. The V end was cut by 6 bases, the J end by 3 bases, with 20 bases between. For the CDR3, the DNA is TGTGCCAGCAGACAAATAGGGACTGTGCCTTACTATGGCTACACCTTC. Translated: CASRQIGTVPYYGYTF.

A single count supports this clone. The V gene is TRBV25-1, the J gene TRBJ2-7; no clear D gene. Per the germline V gene, CDR1 is MGHDK and CDR2 is SYGVNS. CDR3 length: 15 residues. V lost 0 bases to trimming and J lost 1 base, with 10 bases between them. The CDR3 spells CASSEYAALSYEQYF. The CDR3 nucleotides read TGTGCCAGCAGTGAATATGCGGCCCTGTCCTACGAGCAGTACTTC.

The gene calls are TRBV7-9 and TRBJ2-3; D is perhaps TRBD1 (5 bases). Trimming removed 5 bases from V and 0 bases from J, with 9 bases in between. The CDR3 loop spans 14 amino acids. Germline CDR1 and CDR2: SEHNR and FQNEAQ (reference sequence). The CDR3 DNA is TGTGCCAGCAGCAGGACAACTAGCACAGATACGCAGTATTTT. Its translation: CASSRTTSTDTQYF.

This chain links TRBV9 with TRBJ2-3, with unresolved D. From germline, CDR1 is SGDLS and CDR2 YYNGEE. Trimming took off 0 bases at V and 6 bases at J, with 8 bases between the two ends. This CDR3 region has 13 residues. In nucleotides, the CDR3 is TGTGCCAGCAGCGTAGGGCGGTTGGATACGCAGTATTTT. Translating gives CASSVGRLDTQYF.

This rearrangement joins TRBV27 to TRBJ1-2; TRBD1 is a possible D gene (5 bases). The CDR3 totals 16 residues. The germline gives CDR1 MNHEY, CDR2 SMNVEV (reference sequence). V lost 3 bases, J lost 8 bases, and 22 bases lay in between. Here the CDR3 DNA reads TGTGCCAGCAGTTTGGTCCTGGGTTCTGGGGGGAGCGGCTACACCTTC. It encodes CASSLVLGSGGSGYTF.

The genes are TRBV5-4 and TRBJ2-6; 9 bases align to TRBD1. V was pared by 2 bases and J by 2 bases, with 2 bases of the junction left unmatched. Per germline, CDR1 SGHNT and CDR2 YYREEE (reference sequence). The CDR3 spans 16 residues. The CDR3 is CASSFGDRAGANVLTF. The CDR3 nucleotides are TGTGCCAGCAGCTTCGGGGACAGGGCTGGGGCCAACGTCCTGACTTTC.

The chain joins TRBV6-1 to TRBJ2-1, with D uncertain. CDR3 length: 12 residues. Trimming left V 2 bases short and J 6 bases short, with 5 bases between. Germline CDR1 MNHNS, CDR2 SASEGT. In DNA, the CDR3 is TGTGCCAGCAGTGAACCGGGCAATGAGCAGTTCTTC. This codes for CASSEPGNEQFF.

Only one count was recorded for this clone. This chain uses TRBV27 with TRBJ2-7, with TRBD2 matching 11 bases. The germline V gene encodes CDR1 MNHEY and CDR2 SMNVEV (reference sequence). J lost 3 bases, V lost 6 bases, and 16 bases had no gene match. CDR3 size: 18 residues. The CDR3 nucleotides are TGTGCCAGCAGATTCCTTCCCCCTACTAGCGGGGGCCTCTACGAGCAGTACTTC. Translated, it gives CASRFLPPTSGGLYEQYF.

This clone was detected only a few times. V and J are TRBV6-5 and TRBJ2-5; 7 bases are a match to TRBD2. J lost 1 base, V lost 0 bases, and 2 bases had no gene match. This CDR3 comprises 15 residues. From germline, CDR1 is MNHEY and CDR2 SVGAGI. DNA of the CDR3: TGTGCCAGCAGTTACTCTGGGACTACCCAAGAGACCCAGTACTTC. Amino acid sequence: CASSYSGTTQETQYF.

The gene calls are TRBV27 and TRBJ1-2, with 9 bases that match TRBD1. Germline V lookup: CDR1 MNHEY, CDR2 SMNVEV (reference sequence). V lost 1 base, J lost 8 bases, and 14 bases stayed unmatched. The CDR3 length is 17 residues. CDR3: CASSLFAQGAKGRGYTF. The CDR3 nucleotides read TGTGCCAGCAGTTTATTCGCACAGGGGGCCAAGGGTCGCGGCTACACCTTC.

The chain uses TRBV6-5 and TRBJ2-3; 8 nucleotides match TRBD2. V trimming: 6 bases; J trimming: 2 bases; junction bases outside the gene matches: 1. Germline CDR1 reads MNHEY; CDR2 reads SVGAGI. The CDR3 has 13 residues. The CDR3 here is CASSGLATDTQYF. The DNA of the CDR3 is TGTGCCAGCAGCGGACTAGCCACAGATACGCAGTATTTT.

This chain joins TRBV27 and TRBJ2-5, with TRBD1 matching over 7 bases. From germline, CDR1 is MNHEY and CDR2 SMNVEV (reference sequence). The CDR3 is 16 amino acids. After removal of 2 bases from V and 3 bases from J, the junction contained 9 bases not matched to a gene. The CDR3 reads CASSLIAGTDEETQYF. The DNA for the CDR3 is TGTGCCAGCAGTTTAATCGCCGGGACAGATGAAGAGACCCAGTACTTC.

This sequence joins TRBV6-6 and TRBJ2-5, with D unresolved. The CDR3 runs to 16 residues. The germline V gene encodes CDR1 MNHNY and CDR2 SVGAGI (reference sequence). V lost 0 bases and J lost 5, with 16 bases in between. CDR3 DNA: TGTGCCAGCAGTTACTCCCGGTCCTATCCCGAGGAGACCCAGTACTTC. This encodes CASSYSRSYPEETQYF.

V and J are TRBV30 and TRBJ2-1; 9 bases are a match to TRBD2. The junction had 19 bases not matched to a gene; V was cut back by 6 bases and J by 7 bases. In germline, CDR1 is GTSNPN, CDR2 SVGIG (reference sequence). This CDR3 is built from 17 residues. Written as DNA, the CDR3 is TGTGCCTGTCCTTCGGGGCTAGCGGGAATGGTGAGGAATGAGCAGTTCTTC. This encodes CACPSGLAGMVRNEQFF.